These 19 T cell receptor beta chains were all obtained from the same sample, sequenced in a study of T cell repertoires in aging, cancer and after chemotherapy. A mixed TRB-A/B primer pool amplified rearranged TRB by multiplex touch-down PCR. One entry per CDR3 protein results from TCRdb running MiXCR on the multiplex PCR reads. The sample shows roughly 10,000 distinct CDR3 sequences, about 37% of them seen only once. The template was genomic DNA from peripheral blood, not RNA. Sequencing was carried out using blood. The receptors were sampled from a human donor in good health.

The chain uses TRBV18 and TRBJ2-5; TRBD2 matches at 13 bases. The junction had 5 bases not matched to a gene; V was cut back by 3 bases and J by 4 bases. CDR1 and CDR2 (germline): KGHSH, LQKENI. The CDR3 is 16 amino acids. CDR3 bases: TGTGCCAGCTCACCCGGACTAGCGGGAGACGCAGAGACCCAGTACTTC. This encodes CASSPGLAGDAETQYF.

Regarding this clonotype: This may be a read error: a much more frequent sequence differs by one nucleotide. The chain joins TRBV6-6 to TRBJ2-2, with D possibly matching TRBD2 (5 bases). In germline, CDR1 is MNHNY, CDR2 SVGAGI (reference sequence). The CDR3 is 10 amino acids. The CDR3 reads CATYTGELVF. The CDR3 DNA reads TGTGCCACCTACACCGGGGAGCTGGTTTTT.

This clonotype was counted between two and nine times. The chain employs TRBV15 and TRBJ2-5, with a tentative D call TRBD2 (6 bases). Germline-derived CDR1 and CDR2 are LNHNV and YYDKDF (reference sequence). Deletions cut 0 bases from V and 5 bases from J, with 10 bases between. This CDR3 contains 14 residues. This chain's CDR3 is CATSRDLEGETQYF. CDR3 DNA sequence: TGTGCCACCAGCAGAGATCTGGAGGGGGAGACCCAGTACTTC.

This clonotype was seen a few times. The CDR3 loop reads CASAQGSSYGYTF. The CDR3 DNA reads TGTGCCAGCGCACAGGGAAGTAGCTATGGCTACACCTTC. The chain joins TRBV6-5 to TRBJ1-2; maybe TRBD1 (6 bases). This CDR3 has 13 amino acids. CDR1 and CDR2 from the germline V gene are MNHEY and SVGAGI. V lost 8 bases to trimming and J lost 4 bases, with 14 bases between them.

With respect to this clonotype: Given a much more abundant clone one base away, this may be a read error. The chain has TRBV29-1 and TRBJ2-3; 8 bases agree with TRBD2. Germline V CDR1 and CDR2: SQVTM, ANQGSEA. There are 15 residues in the CDR3. With V trimmed by 3 bases and J by 5 bases, 10 bases remained unmatched. DNA for the CDR3: TGCAGCGTTGAGGGCCTAGCGGGCTCCATAGATACGCAGTATTTT. Its translation: CSVEGLAGSIDTQYF.

V and J are TRBV6-1 and TRBJ2-3, with TRBD1 matching over 10 bases. Germline CDR1 reads MNHNS; CDR2 reads SASEGT. This CDR3 has 16 residues. The V gene end was trimmed by 4 bases and the J gene end by 1 base; junction bases not matched to a gene: 5. The CDR3 region has the DNA TGTGCCAGCAGTGTTACCGGGACAGGGGGCACAGATACGCAGTATTTT. Protein: CASSVTGTGGTDTQYF.

The chain has TRBV6-6 and TRBJ2-7; 7 bases are a match to TRBD2. CDR3 length: 15 residues. J gave up 3 bases and V 0 bases, and 5 bases lay outside the gene matches. Germline V gene lookup returns CDR1 MNHNY and CDR2 SVGAGI (reference sequence). As DNA, the CDR3 is TGTGCCAGCAGTTACTCGTTTACTAGCGACTACGAGCAGTACTTC. Translated: CASSYSFTSDYEQYF.

This chain joins TRBV29-1 and TRBJ1-2; D gene ambiguous. Germline V lookup: CDR1 SQVTM, CDR2 ANQGSEA. The CDR3 spans 14 residues. The V gene lost 4 bases and the J gene lost 1 base, with 13 bases spanning the gap. CDR3 nucleotides: TGCAGCGTTGTATTCCAGACCCTTAACTATGGCTACACCTTC. This encodes CSVVFQTLNYGYTF. Variable domain in full (rest from reference TRBV29-1 and TRBJ1-2): SAVISQKPSRDICQRGTSLTIQCQVDSQVTMMFWYRQQPGQSLTLIATANQGSEATYESGFVIDKFPISRPNLTFSTLTVSNMSPEDSSIYLCSVVFQTLNYGYTFGSGTRLTVV.

This sequence joins TRBV27 and TRBJ1-5; TRBD1 agrees at 7 bases. Germline V gene lookup returns CDR1 MNHEY and CDR2 SMNVEV (reference sequence). CDR3 length: 22 amino acids. V dropped 2 bases and J dropped 2; count of bases not matched to a gene: 24. Here the CDR3 DNA reads TGTGCCAGCAGTTTAGACGTTGATTCGGAGACAGGGCCGGTTTTTGGCAATCAGCCCCAGCATTTT. It is translated as CASSLDVDSETGPVFGNQPQHF.

This clonotype has just one count. This sequence joins TRBV5-6 and TRBJ1-1, with TRBD1 identical over 7 bases. The length of the CDR3 is 19 residues. Losses at the gene ends were 4 bases for V and 3 bases for J; bases not matched to a gene: 21. CDR1 and CDR2 (germline): SGHDT, YYEEEE. Written as DNA, the CDR3 is TGTGCCAGCAGCCCCGGACAGAGGGGGCAGATCATCGGGGACACTGAAGCTTTCTTT. Amino acid sequence: CASSPGQRGQIIGDTEAFF.

Within the sample, this clonotype is large. This chain joins TRBV29-1 and TRBJ2-5; D remains ambiguous. Germline lookup yields CDR1 SQVTM and CDR2 ANQGSEA. Trimming took 3 bases from V and 5 from J, leaving 10 bases between them. The CDR3 is 12 amino acids. The CDR3 spells CSVDRVDETQYF. CDR3 sequence (DNA): TGCAGCGTTGATAGGGTGGACGAGACCCAGTACTTC.

This sequence joins TRBV5-5 and TRBJ2-2; 7 nucleotides line up with TRBD2. V lost 0 bases, J lost 1 base, and 0 bases stayed unmatched. There are 15 residues in the CDR3. Germline V gene lookup returns CDR1 SGHKS and CDR2 YYEKEE (reference sequence). The CDR3, as DNA: TGTGCCAGCAGCTTGGCGGGAGGGAACACCGGGGAGCTGTTTTTT. It yields the protein CASSLAGGNTGELFF.

This clonotype was found once. The rearrangement joins TRBV6-6 to TRBJ2-7; D unresolved. From germline, CDR1 is MNHNY and CDR2 SVGAGI (reference sequence). The CDR3 has 13 amino acids. V shed 6 bases and J shed 6 bases, with 15 bases lying between them. CDR3 bases: TGTGCCAGCAGCTATGACCCCAGAGGCGAGCAGTACTTC. It is translated as CASSYDPRGEQYF.

This clonotype showed up just a few times. The chain carries TRBV6-5 and TRBJ2-1; 7 bases are a match to TRBD2. The CDR3 runs to 16 residues. Germline loops: CDR1 MNHEY, CDR2 SVGAGI. The junction had 14 bases not matched to a gene; V was cut back by 8 bases and J by 4 bases. In DNA form, the CDR3 reads TGTGCCAGCTCTGGGGGGGAGGTATACCCTTACAATGAGCAGTTCTTC. This gives the protein CASSGGEVYPYNEQFF.

The sample holds a few counts of this clonotype. The V gene is TRBV5-6, the J gene TRBJ2-7; D is possibly TRBD1 (6 bases). V dropped 2 bases and J dropped 7 bases, with 22 bases sitting between them. This CDR3 has 16 amino acids. Germline CDR1 SGHDT, CDR2 YYEEEE. CDR3 sequence: CASSLELEGRGEEQYF. CDR3 DNA sequence: TGTGCCAGCAGCTTAGAATTAGAGGGCAGGGGTGAAGAGCAGTACTTC.

About this clonotype: Since a much larger clone is just one base distant, this may be a read error. This rearrangement joins TRBV19 to TRBJ2-2; 8 bases agree with TRBD1. The germline V gene encodes CDR1 LNHDA and CDR2 SQIVND (reference sequence). This CDR3 is 14 amino acids long. The CDR3 spells CASKDRVNTEELFF. The CDR3 region has the DNA TGTGCCAGTAAGGACAGGGTAAACACCGAGGAGCTGTTTTTT.

The genes are TRBV5-6 and TRBJ2-3, with unresolved D. V lost 2 bases, J lost 4 bases, and 14 bases lay in between. Germline CDR1 and CDR2: SGHDT and YYEEEE. CDR3 length: 15 amino acids. The CDR3 region is CASSFGQEPADTQYF. DNA for the CDR3: TGTGCCAGCAGCTTCGGGCAGGAGCCCGCAGATACGCAGTATTTT.

This chain connects TRBV24-1 to TRBJ2-3; a weak D match, TRBD2 (6 bases). Germline-derived CDR1 and CDR2 are KGHDR and SFDVKD. The CDR3 has 15 residues. Between the trimmed V and J ends, which lost 0 bases and 2 bases, there was a span of 8 bases. The CDR3 nucleotides are TGTGCCACCAGTGATTTGGCTAGCGACACAGATACGCAGTATTTT. Translation gives CATSDLASDTDTQYF.

The CDR3 loop is CASSLPSGNEQFF. CDR3 nucleotide sequence: TGTGCCAGCAGTTTACCCTCAGGGAATGAGCAGTTCTTC. The genes are TRBV27 and TRBJ2-1; possibly TRBD1 for D (5 bases). This CDR3 comprises 13 residues. V gave up 2 bases and J gave up 7 bases, with 9 bases separating them. CDR1 and CDR2 from the germline V gene are MNHEY and SMNVEV (reference sequence).